Listed here is a single TCR beta chain. Its antigen is unknown. Extracted RNA was reverse transcribed, and the resulting cDNA served as sequencing template. Sequencing used immunoSEQ multiplex PCR; TCRdb keeps in-frame clones, though not all of them. This sample has roughly 190,000 clones; 60% occur once, and the top ten carry 0.65% to 0.7%. Per the germline V gene, CDR1 is SQVTM and CDR2 is ANQGSEA. V was trimmed by 0 bases and J by 4 bases, leaving 7 bases between them. There are 13 residues in the CDR3. Treatment: oral pan-JAK inhibitor, 5-10 mg twice daily. This sample is drawn from a study of CD8+ T cells in alopecia areata. Regarding the study as a whole: Relative to normal scalp, lesional scalp, especially alopecia totalis/universalis, showed higher clonality. Mice showed TCR sharing more clearly than patients did, possibly owing to HLA. Sequence data from scalp samples additionally include resident alphabeta T cells of normal skin.

The V gene is TRBV29-1, the J gene TRBJ2-1; D is ambiguous. The sequencing here drew on CD4+ T cells sorted from blood, taken at week 4, from a patient treated with tofacitinib. The TCR comes from a human donor with alopecia areata. The CDR3 loop reads CSVEDKRYNEQFF. CDR3 DNA: TGCAGCGTTGAAGACAAGAGATACAATGAGCAGTTCTTC.